The 23 T cell receptor beta chains below come from one sample, sequenced in a study of control samples from healthy donors and cancer patients. This table comes from immunoSEQ multiplex PCR, and its TCRdb copy is limited to in-frame clones, with some not included. Of about 180,000 clones listed, around 91% are singletons. Sequencing input: blood. Every receptor here comes from a woman aged 50 to 65 in good health.

The chain combines TRBV19 with TRBJ2-3; D assignment may be TRBD1 or TRBD2 (7 bases each). Trimming shortened V by 5 bases and J by 7 bases, and 10 bases separated the two germline ends. This CDR3 comprises 12 residues. Germline CDR1 reads LNHDA; CDR2 reads SQIVND (reference sequence). The chain's CDR3 is CASSQGGNTQYF. The CDR3 coding sequence is TGTGCCAGTAGTCAGGGGGGGAATACGCAGTATTTT.

In its sample, this clone was seen once. The gene calls are TRBV7-2 and TRBJ2-2; tentative D call: TRBD2 (6 bases). CDR1 and CDR2 (germline): SGHTA, FQGNSA. The length of the CDR3 is 13 residues. With 5 bases removed from V and 8 bases from J, the gap between germline ends came to 12 bases. The CDR3 coding sequence is TGTGCCAGCAGCCCGGGAGCGGCAGGGGAGCTGTTTTTT. This sequence encodes CASSPGAAGELFF.

The chain is built from TRBV7-8 and TRBJ2-7, with a tentative D call TRBD2 (6 bases). Germline V gene sequence: CDR1 SGHVS, CDR2 FQNEAQ. The CDR3 runs to 15 residues. The V end was cut by 7 bases, the J end by 2 bases, with 18 bases between. DNA of the CDR3: TGTGCCAGCACCGGTGGCTCGGGAGCCACCTACGAGCAGTACTTC. It is translated as CASTGGSGATYEQYF.

The V and J genes are TRBV7-9 and TRBJ2-7, with D tentatively TRBD1 (5 bases). From germline, CDR1 is SEHNR and CDR2 FQNEAQ (reference sequence). This CDR3 contains 15 residues. The germline V and J ends were trimmed by 2 bases and 0 bases, with 11 bases remaining between them. The CDR3 loop is CASSLTRAISYEQYF. Written as DNA, the CDR3 is TGTGCCAGCAGCTTAACCAGGGCCATCTCCTACGAGCAGTACTTC.

The chain uses TRBV30 and TRBJ2-5, with D maybe TRBD1 (5 bases). Germline-derived CDR1 and CDR2 are GTSNPN and SVGIG (reference sequence). V was clipped by 4 bases and J by 0 bases, with 12 bases between them. The CDR3 spans 14 residues. The CDR3 reads CAWIGGANQETQYF. In nucleotides, the CDR3 is TGTGCCTGGATAGGTGGGGCGAACCAAGAGACCCAGTACTTC.

The V call is TRBV28, the J call TRBJ2-3; D ambiguous. V gave up 6 bases and J gave up 4 bases, with 11 bases separating them. The CDR3 length is 13 residues. From germline, CDR1 is MDHEN and CDR2 SYDVKM. CDR3 region: CASRSLLADTQYF. The CDR3, as DNA: TGTGCCAGCAGATCCTTGCTAGCAGATACGCAGTATTTT.

The chain has TRBV7-2 and TRBJ2-1, with D possibly TRBD1 on 6 matching bases. Germline V gene lookup returns CDR1 SGHTA and CDR2 FQGNSA. CDR3 size: 14 residues. The V gene lost 5 bases and the J gene lost 7 bases, with 15 bases spanning the gap. In nucleotides, the CDR3 is TGTGCCAGCAGCCCACGGGACAAAAATAATGAGCAGTTCTTC. Translating gives CASSPRDKNNEQFF.

The chain uses TRBV4-3 and TRBJ1-2; D gene uncertain. The CDR3 has 15 amino acids. The V gene lost 0 bases and the J gene lost 0 bases, with 8 bases spanning the gap. Per the germline V gene, CDR1 is LGHNA and CDR2 is YSLEER. DNA for the CDR3: TGCGCCAGCAGCCAAGATCTACAGCCTAACTATGGCTACACCTTC. It codes for CASSQDLQPNYGYTF.

The chain recombines TRBV28 with TRBJ2-5; TRBD2 matches at 9 bases. Per the germline V gene, CDR1 is MDHEN and CDR2 is SYDVKM. This CDR3 is 16 amino acids long. V lost 6 bases and J lost 4; bases outside the gene matches: 12. The DNA for the CDR3 is TGTGCCAGCAGCTTCCTAGCGGGGAGGGGTGTAGAGACCCAGTACTTC. Translated, it gives CASSFLAGRGVETQYF.

V usage is TRBV7-9 and J usage is TRBJ1-1; TRBD1 is a possible D gene (5 bases). Between the trimmed V and J ends, which lost 7 bases and 1 base, there was a span of 16 bases. There are 15 residues in the CDR3. Germline CDR1 and CDR2: SEHNR and FQNEAQ (reference sequence). The CDR3 region is CASTHPGRQNTEAFF. The CDR3, as DNA: TGTGCCAGCACGCACCCGGGACGTCAGAACACTGAAGCTTTCTTT.

This clone was picked up one time. The chain has TRBV2 and TRBJ2-3; D uncertain. This CDR3 is 10 amino acids long. V was trimmed by 7 bases and J by 3 bases, leaving 2 bases between them. The germline V gene encodes CDR1 SNHLY and CDR2 FYNNEI. CDR3 in DNA: TGTGCCAGCATGACAGATACGCAGTATTTT. Its translation is CASMTDTQYF.

The chain combines TRBV5-4 with TRBJ2-7, with 10 nucleotides matching TRBD1. After removal of 3 bases from V and 2 bases from J, the junction contained 8 bases not matched to a gene. This CDR3 spans 16 amino acids. Germline-derived CDR1 and CDR2 are SGHNT and YYREEE (reference sequence). In DNA, the CDR3 is TGTGCCAGCAGCTCCAGACAGGGGGCGACCGCCTACGAGCAGTACTTC. Its protein product is CASSSRQGATAYEQYF.

This clone appeared once. The chain couples TRBV19 to TRBJ1-2; D remains ambiguous. This CDR3 has 14 amino acids. V was pared by 5 bases and J by 4 bases, with 14 bases between. CDR1 LNHDA and CDR2 SQIVND come from the germline V gene (reference sequence). The CDR3 coding sequence is TGTGCCAGTAGTCCCGTTGGGCAGACCTATGGCTACACCTTC. Amino acids: CASSPVGQTYGYTF. Using reference TRBV19 and TRBJ1-2 for the parts outside the CDR3, the full variable domain is DGGITQSPKYLFRKEGQNVTLSCEQNLNHDAMYWYRQDPGQGLRLIYYSQIVNDFQKGDIAEGYSVSREKKESFPLTVTSAQKNPTAFYLCASSPVGQTYGYTFGSGTRLTVV.

V is TRBV19 and J is TRBJ1-5; possibly TRBD1 for D (5 bases). Trimming removed 6 bases at V and 4 bases at J, with 19 bases between. The CDR3 extends over 16 amino acids. Germline lookup yields CDR1 LNHDA and CDR2 SQIVND (reference sequence). The CDR3 DNA sequence: TGTGCCAGTAGCACATACCCACAGGCAAGGAATCAGCCCCAGCATTTT. It translates to CASSTYPQARNQPQHF.

The gene calls are TRBV28 and TRBJ1-5; TRBD1 matches 9 bases. Unmatched junction bases numbered 4, after V lost 1 base and J lost 12 bases. The CDR3 has 13 residues. Germline V gene data show CDR1 as MDHEN and CDR2 as SYDVKM. In DNA, the CDR3 is TGTGCCAGCAGTTTATACAGGGGGCGCAGCCAGCATTTT. It encodes CASSLYRGRSQHF.

The rearrangement joins TRBV7-2 to TRBJ2-5, with TRBD2 matching over 15 bases. With 2 bases clipped from V and 1 base from J, the junction kept 5 bases outside the gene matches. The CDR3 has 18 residues. Germline CDR1 reads SGHTA; CDR2 reads FQGNSA. The CDR3 region has the DNA TGTGCCAGCAGCTTAAGGAGGGGACTAGCGGGAGGCCAAGAGACCCAGTACTTC. As protein: CASSLRRGLAGGQETQYF.

V and J are TRBV10-3 and TRBJ2-5; 14 bases fit TRBD2. V lost 8 bases to trimming and J lost 4 bases; unmatched junction nucleotides: 0. Germline V gene sequence: CDR1 ENHRY, CDR2 SYGVKD. CDR3 size: 13 residues. The CDR3 DNA reads TGTGCCATCGGGACTAGCGGGGGAGAGACCCAGTACTTC. Its translation is CAIGTSGGETQYF.

J is TRBJ2-7 and V is TRBV5-6; 7 bases are shared with TRBD1. CDR1 is SGHDT and CDR2 is YYEEEE in the germline V gene. This CDR3 is built from 13 residues. V gave up 2 bases and J gave up 2 bases; unmatched junction bases: 1. CDR3 loop: CASSLQGTYEQYF. Here the CDR3 DNA reads TGTGCCAGCAGCTTACAGGGGACCTACGAGCAGTACTTC. Full variable domain (remainder filled in from reference TRBV5-6 and TRBJ2-7): DAGVTQSPTHLIKTRGQQVTLRCSPKSGHDTVSWYQQALGQGPQFIFQYYEEEERQRGNFPDRFSGHQFPNYSSELNVNALLLGDSALYLCASSLQGTYEQYFGPGTRLTVT.

The rearrangement joins TRBV2 to TRBJ1-1; D gene uncertain. In germline, CDR1 is SNHLY, CDR2 FYNNEI. The CDR3 covers 14 residues. V lost 8 bases, J lost 0 bases, and 13 bases lay in between. The CDR3 nucleotides are TGTGCCAGCGCGAGAGAAGCCCTGAACACTGAAGCTTTCTTT. Protein sequence: CASAREALNTEAFF.

Only one count was recorded for this clone. The V call is TRBV5-1, the J call TRBJ1-5, with a tentative D call TRBD1 (6 bases). There are 14 residues in the CDR3. Trimming left V 0 bases short and J 5 bases short, with 9 bases between. Germline CDR1 SGHRS, CDR2 YFSETQ. The CDR3 protein is CASSLEAGDQPQHF. The CDR3 region has the DNA TGCGCCAGCAGCTTGGAGGCAGGGGATCAGCCCCAGCATTTT.

V and J are TRBV19 and TRBJ2-2; D may match TRBD1 or TRBD2 (6 bases each). The CDR3 consists of 16 residues. With 9 bases removed from V and 5 bases from J, the gap between germline ends came to 22 bases. In germline, CDR1 is LNHDA, CDR2 SQIVND (reference sequence). The CDR3 here is CARREGWGAVTGELFF. Written as DNA, the CDR3 is TGTGCCAGGCGAGAGGGTTGGGGGGCGGTAACCGGGGAGCTGTTTTTT.

The table lists this clone with a count of one. The rearrangement links TRBV2 to TRBJ1-1; D is possibly TRBD1 (6 bases). The CDR3 has 13 amino acids. Germline V CDR1 and CDR2: SNHLY, FYNNEI. V was shortened by 7 bases and J by 0 bases, with 9 bases between the two germline ends. CDR3 sequence reads: CASTTGMNTEAFF. For the CDR3, the DNA is TGTGCCAGCACCACAGGGATGAACACTGAAGCTTTCTTT.

J is TRBJ2-5 and V is TRBV5-1, with D possibly being TRBD1 (6 bases). The V and J ends lost 7 bases and 0 bases respectively, with 10 bases between them. Germline CDR1 is SGHRS and CDR2 is YFSETQ. The CDR3 sequence is 13 residues long. CDR3: CASVRTDQETQYF. DNA for the CDR3: TGCGCCAGCGTTCGGACAGACCAAGAGACCCAGTACTTC.